This T cell receptor beta chain was sequenced in a study of shared clonotypes between healthy human individuals (dated by TCRdb to 2020 to 2021). The study in broad terms: A few men and two women, aged 18 to 49 years, made up the cohort. Per donor, three plates each were used for CD4 naive and CD4 memory, two for CD8 naive, and one for CD8 memory. The study deeply sequenced blood TCR repertoires of five healthy adults to estimate repertoire size and the extent of clonotype sharing between individuals. Libraries were prepared and TCR repertoires were sequenced by different laboratories using diverse techniques, in order to increase sequencing depth and limit assay-specific biases. Between about 0.9 and 8.9 billion PBMCs per donor were obtained by leukapheresis. General study outcomes and caveats: Sampling was restricted to blood, and TCR repertoires in tissue are likely to differ from TCR repertoires in blood. Compared with non-shared clonotypes, the clonotypes found in all four sorted-subset donors had higher generation probabilities. Incomplete sequencing was indicated by rarefaction of sorted-subset datasets, despite the large sequencing depth. Based on pairwise subsampling, the degree of clonotype sharing among donors was expected to be affected by sequencing depth. Sharing across a few donors was observed for roughly 5.4% of naive CD4, over 3% of naive CD8, about 2.3% of memory CD4, and about 0.38% of memory CD8 clonotypes. Because the study included only a small number of donors, the genetic and exposure-history diversity represented was limited. Estimated clonotype richness was generally larger for naive than for memory subsets.

V trim: 1 base; J trim: 4 bases; unmatched bases: 12. Measured from the cysteine to the phenylalanine, the CDR3 is 17 residues long. This entry keeps only the CDR3 DNA: 51 bases, framed from base 1. From a lookup of the germline V gene (reference sequence), CDR1 and CDR2 are LNHNV and YYDKDF. About this clone itself: Its antigen is currently not known. One base away there is no much larger clone; base qualities are not given.

The donors were healthy, HIV-negative adults who had no recently reported acute infections or vaccinations. Only Caucasian adults living in Nashville, Tennessee, USA were represented among the donors. CD4+ T cells were enriched by magnetic negative selection, after which naive cells were positively selected on CD45RA and the negative fraction was taken as the memory subset. After blood collection by leukapheresis, PBMCs were isolated using Ficoll-Histopaque density gradient centrifugation and then cryopreserved in the vapor phase of liquid nitrogen. Analytical flow cytometry was used to check the purity and quantity of each magnetically sorted T cell population. Each sorted fraction had its genomic DNA isolated and then quantified by UV absorbance on a Nanodrop 2000c. Using the deep immunoSEQ assay, multiplex PCR amplified TCR CDR3 regions from genomic DNA. Extracted genomic DNA from each cell subset was distributed evenly across all wells of several immunoSEQ 96-well plates, and each plate was treated as a replicate. For sorted subsets, each replicate PCR was loaded with approximately 200 ng genomic DNA, equivalent to 32,000 or so T cell genomes. Purified libraries were measured with a Qubit 3.0 fluorometer, size-checked on a Bioanalyzer 2100, and measured again with the KAPA Library Quantification kit. A separate single-read 150-cycle Illumina NextSeq 550 flow cell was used to sequence each immunoSEQ 96-well plate. The source study handled its data this way. Because the immunoSEQ output included only junctional sequences and no quality scores, the filtering could not be the same as the filtering used for full-length reads. To assign V/J genes and CDR3, sequences were annotated using PyIR, a Python wrapper for IgBLAST v1.9, with IMGT germline references. Reads were removed for weak V/J assignments (E-value above 1e-6), missing CDR3, stop codons, out-of-frame junctions, or ambiguous translated residues. A V3J clonotype was defined by an identical inferred V gene, J gene, and CDR3 amino acid sequence. To compute the percentage overlap between repertoires, the number of shared unique clonotypes was divided by the size of the smaller repertoire. Repertoire richness was assessed with RTK rarefaction, the Chao1 estimator, and Recon v2.1 estimates of unobserved clonotypes. Generation probabilities were computed with OLGA for all TCRbeta clonotypes obtained by the gDNA method from a few donors. TCRdb took over this immuneACCESS table, retaining in-frame rearrangements with V and J assigned. Such tables are incomplete; in checked studies, under half of the missing clones stem from an unresolved V gene, and the remainder is unexplained. The DNA gave D and trimming, while V, J and clone size come from that table. The sample records 300,000 to 400,000 clones, roughly 70% of which are singletons. The top ten constitute around a tenth of the sample.

The material sequenced was memory CD4+ T cells sorted from blood. The sample's cell subset or site label is to be understood as: CD45RA-negative fraction. The rearranged segments are TRBV15 and TRBJ2-5, and TRBD2 matches 7 of the central bases. This receptor was identified in a man aged 25 to 40 in good health. The DNA is as follows: TGTGCCACCAGCAGAGGCCCCTCGGCGGGAGCACGAGAGACCCAGTACTTC. This translates into CATSRGPSAGARETQYF. Outside the CDR3, residues come from the reference TRBV15 and TRBJ2-5 proteins, so the full variable domain is: DAMVIQNPRYQVTQFGKPVTLSCSQTLNHNVMYWYQQKSSQAPKLLFHYYDKDFNNEADTPDNFQSRRPNTSFCFLDIRSPGLGDTAMYLCATSRGPSAGARETQYFGPGTRLLVL.